The 16 T cell receptor beta chains given below trace back to one sample, sequenced in a study of regulatory T cells in long-lasting Graves disease. Documented time point: persistent/refractory GD, antithyroid drugs over 5 years with positive TRAb. PBMC-derived RNA was used for the TCR library. Arm-PCR of CDR3 regions and iRepertoire HTBI primers were the basis on which TCR beta libraries were built. From the multiplex PCR reads, TCRdb called clonotypes with MiXCR, one entry per CDR3 protein. The sample gives 310,000 or so distinct CDR3 sequences, roughly 21% of which show up once; 29% is in the top ten. Source: peripheral blood mononuclear cells (PBMCs), taken when the disease was refractory, from a patient treated with antithyroid drugs. The receptors here all came from a female donor with Graves disease.

The chain couples TRBV20-1 to TRBJ1-6; 8 bases are shared with TRBD1. With 0 bases clipped from V and 3 bases from J, the junction kept 1 base outside the gene matches. This CDR3 spans 15 amino acids. Germline CDR1 reads DFQATT; CDR2 reads SNEGSKA (reference sequence). The CDR3 coding sequence is TGCAGTGCTAGAGACAGGGGGCTCTATAATTCACCCCTCCACTTT. It specifies CSARDRGLYNSPLHF.

This clonotype was seen a handful of times. The chain carries TRBV19 and TRBJ1-1; 9 nucleotides match TRBD1. The CDR3 has 14 amino acids. V lost 8 bases and J lost 5; bases outside the gene matches: 9. Germline-derived CDR1 and CDR2 are LNHDA and SQIVND (reference sequence). The CDR3 sequence: CASRHRGPGTEAFF. In DNA, the CDR3 is TGTGCCAGTCGACACAGGGGGCCGGGGACTGAAGCTTTCTTT.

In its sample, this clonotype was seen many times. The rearrangement links TRBV6-1 to TRBJ2-7; D is ambiguous. Per germline, CDR1 MNHNS and CDR2 SASEGT. The CDR3 sequence is 16 residues long. The V end was cut by 1 base, the J end by 0 bases, with 13 bases between. In DNA, the CDR3 is TGTGCCAGCAGTGAAGTGGCAGGTTTATCCTCCTACGAGCAGTACTTC. Amino acid sequence: CASSEVAGLSSYEQYF.

The genes are TRBV3-1 and TRBJ1-5; 9 bases match TRBD1. Germline values: CDR1 LGHDT, CDR2 YNNKEL (reference sequence). Germline trimming cut 1 base from V and 2 bases from J; bases unmatched to any gene: 0. This CDR3 is 15 amino acids long. CDR3 sequence reads: CASSQGTGGNQPQHF. The DNA of the CDR3 is TGTGCCAGCAGCCAAGGGACAGGGGGCAATCAGCCCCAGCATTTT.

This chain links TRBV20-1 with TRBJ2-5; D is uncertain. The CDR3 sequence is 14 residues long. Trimming took 0 bases from V and 1 from J, leaving 9 bases between them. Germline V CDR1 and CDR2: DFQATT, SNEGSKA (reference sequence). The CDR3 DNA reads TGCAGTGCTAGAGATCCGGTTTTCCAAGAGACCCAGTACTTC. Protein product: CSARDPVFQETQYF.

The V and J genes are TRBV29-1 and TRBJ2-7; D remains ambiguous. Germline V lookup: CDR1 SQVTM, CDR2 ANQGSEA. The CDR3 runs 10 residues. Trimming removed 5 bases from V and 1 base from J, with 3 bases in between. Here the CDR3 DNA reads TGCAGCGTTCGTTCCTACGAGCAGTACTTC. It specifies CSVRSYEQYF.

This chain joins TRBV19 and TRBJ2-5; D may match TRBD1 or TRBD2 (5 bases each). Between the trimmed V and J ends, which lost 6 bases and 7 bases, there was a span of 24 bases. CDR3 length: 16 residues. The germline CDR1 and CDR2 sequences are LNHDA and SQIVND (reference sequence). CDR3 loop: CASSNTGRPARGTQYF. CDR3 nucleotides: TGTGCCAGTAGCAATACAGGCCGCCCAGCTCGGGGGACCCAGTACTTC.

This clonotype was counted a single time. A far larger clone is only one base removed, so a read error is likely. The chain employs TRBV6-1 and TRBJ2-7, with TRBD2 identical over 7 bases. The CDR3 runs to 13 residues. The germline V gene encodes CDR1 MNHNS and CDR2 SASEGT. The CDR3 sequence is CASRGLSSDEQYF. Written as DNA, the CDR3 is TGTGCCAGCAGGGGACTATCCTCCGACGAGCAGTACTTC.

The chain combines TRBV9 with TRBJ2-3, with D maybe TRBD1 (6 bases). This CDR3 spans 15 amino acids. The germline V and J ends were trimmed by 8 bases and 3 bases, with 19 bases remaining between them. Germline CDR1 and CDR2: SGDLS and YYNGEE. The CDR3 loop reads CASTITGFRTDTQYF. For the CDR3, the DNA is TGTGCCAGTACAATCACAGGGTTTCGGACAGATACGCAGTATTTT.

This clonotype showed up many times. The rearrangement uses TRBV6-2 or TRBV6-3 and TRBJ1-1, with D tentatively TRBD1 (6 bases). Looked up from germline, CDR1 is MNHEY and CDR2 is SVGEGT. With 0 bases removed from V and 4 bases from J, the gap between germline ends came to 15 bases. This CDR3 region has 16 residues. The CDR3: CASSYSTGGSSTEAFF. CDR3 DNA sequence: TGTGCCAGCAGTTACTCGACAGGTGGGTCGAGCACTGAAGCTTTCTTT.

The chain employs TRBV3-1 and TRBJ1-1, with D unresolved. This CDR3 contains 14 residues. The germline V and J ends were trimmed by 1 base and 8 bases, with 14 bases remaining between them. Germline V lookup: CDR1 LGHDT, CDR2 YNNKEL (reference sequence). The CDR3 DNA sequence: TGTGCCAGCAGCCAAGGGTTCCGGGGATCCGAAGCTTTCTTT. Protein product: CASSQGFRGSEAFF. Based on the CDR3 plus reference TRBV3-1 and TRBJ1-1, the full variable domain is DTAVSQTPKYLVTQMGNDKSIKCEQNLGHDTMYWYKQDSKKFLKIMFSYNNKELIINETVPNRFSPKSPDKAHLNLHINSLELGDSAVYFCASSQGFRGSEAFFGQGTRLTVV.

This chain links TRBV7-6 with TRBJ1-2; TRBD1 might be the D (5 bases). The V end was cut by 0 bases, the J end by 6 bases, with 20 bases between. CDR1 SGHVS and CDR2 FNYEAQ come from the germline V gene. The CDR3 runs 17 residues. The chain's CDR3 is CASSLAGRHLSGDGYTF. The CDR3 region has the DNA TGTGCCAGCAGCTTAGCGGGGCGACACCTCAGCGGGGATGGCTACACCTTC.

The chain uses TRBV12-5 and TRBJ2-3; a weak D match, TRBD2 (7 bases). V shed 2 bases and J shed 4 bases, with 10 bases lying between them. Germline values: CDR1 LGHNT, CDR2 FRNRAP. CDR3 length: 14 residues. CDR3 coding DNA: TGTGCTAGTGGTTTGATGGGGGGGCCAGATACGCAGTATTTT. Its protein is CASGLMGGPDTQYF.

This clonotype was counted at least ten times. CDR3 nucleotide sequence: TGTGCCAGCAATCCGAACACTGAAGCTTTCTTT. Its translation is CASNPNTEAFF. The chain employs TRBV12-3 or TRBV12-4 and TRBJ1-1; D gene ambiguous. V lost 7 bases, J lost 1 base, and 4 bases lay in between. This CDR3 is built from 11 residues.

This clonotype showed up just a few times. The V and J genes are TRBV6-5 and TRBJ1-6, with D possibly matching TRBD1 (6 bases). The CDR3 spans 15 residues. Trimming took off 0 bases at V and 10 bases at J, with 13 bases between the two ends. Germline values: CDR1 MNHEY, CDR2 SVGAGI. This chain's CDR3 is CASSYSTDRSSPLHF. CDR3 bases: TGTGCCAGCAGTTACTCGACGGACAGAAGCTCACCCCTCCACTTT.

J is TRBJ2-1 and V is TRBV28; D is perhaps TRBD1 (6 bases). V was pared by 6 bases and J by 0 bases, with 12 bases between. The length of the CDR3 is 15 residues. Germline V gene data show CDR1 as MDHEN and CDR2 as SYDVKM. The CDR3 reads CASSDRLGSYNEQFF. The CDR3 DNA sequence: TGTGCCAGCAGCGACAGGTTGGGCTCCTACAATGAGCAGTTCTTC.